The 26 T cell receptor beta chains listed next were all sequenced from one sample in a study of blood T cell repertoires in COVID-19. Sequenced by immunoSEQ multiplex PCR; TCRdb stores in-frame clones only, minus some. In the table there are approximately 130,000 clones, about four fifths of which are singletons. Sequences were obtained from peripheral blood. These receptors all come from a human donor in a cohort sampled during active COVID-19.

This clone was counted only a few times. CDR3 nucleotides: TGTGCCAACCCAGAGGACAGGACGGAGGGCTACACCTTC. This codes for CANPEDRTEGYTF. This chain links TRBV5-6 with TRBJ1-2, with TRBD1 matching 7 bases. The V segment lost 9 bases and the J segment 8 bases; nucleotides outside the gene matches: 13. The CDR3 sequence is 13 residues long. The germline CDR1 and CDR2 sequences are SGHDT and YYEEEE.

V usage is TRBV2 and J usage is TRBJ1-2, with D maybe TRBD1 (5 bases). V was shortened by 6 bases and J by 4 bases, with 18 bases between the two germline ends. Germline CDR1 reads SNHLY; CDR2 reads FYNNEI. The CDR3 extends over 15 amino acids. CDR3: CASSVTGYTSYGYTF. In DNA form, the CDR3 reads TGTGCCAGCAGCGTAACAGGATATACGTCCTATGGCTACACCTTC.

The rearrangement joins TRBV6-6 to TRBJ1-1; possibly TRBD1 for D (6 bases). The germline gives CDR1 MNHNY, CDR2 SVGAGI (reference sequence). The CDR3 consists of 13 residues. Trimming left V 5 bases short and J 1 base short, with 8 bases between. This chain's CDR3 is CASSQQGNTEAFF. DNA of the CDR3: TGTGCCAGCAGTCAACAGGGGAACACTGAAGCTTTCTTT.

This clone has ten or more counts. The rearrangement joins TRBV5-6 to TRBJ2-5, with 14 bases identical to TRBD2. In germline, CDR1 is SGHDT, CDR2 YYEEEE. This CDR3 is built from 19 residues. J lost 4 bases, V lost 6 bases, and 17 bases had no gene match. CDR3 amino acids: CASTIVPRPTSGGAETQYF. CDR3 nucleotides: TGTGCCAGCACCATTGTCCCCCGACCGACTAGCGGGGGGGCAGAGACCCAGTACTTC. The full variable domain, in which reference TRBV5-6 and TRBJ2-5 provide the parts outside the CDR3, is DAGVTQSPTHLIKTRGQQVTLRCSPKSGHDTVSWYQQALGQGPQFIFQYYEEEERQRGNFPDRFSGHQFPNYSSELNVNALLLGDSALYLCASTIVPRPTSGGAETQYFGPGTRLLVL.

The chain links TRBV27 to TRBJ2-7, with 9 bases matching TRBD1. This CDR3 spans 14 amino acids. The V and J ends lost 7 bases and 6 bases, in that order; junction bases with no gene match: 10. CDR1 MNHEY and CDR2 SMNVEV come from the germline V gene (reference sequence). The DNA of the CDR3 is TGTGCCAGCAAAGTACAGGGGGCTCCTTTCGAGCAGTACTTC. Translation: CASKVQGAPFEQYF.

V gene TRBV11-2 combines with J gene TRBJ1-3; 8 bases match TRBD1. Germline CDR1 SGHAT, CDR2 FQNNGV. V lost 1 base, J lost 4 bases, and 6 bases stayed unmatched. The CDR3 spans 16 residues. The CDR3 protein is CASSLGGTGKGNTIYF. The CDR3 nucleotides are TGTGCCAGCAGCTTAGGAGGGACAGGAAAGGGAAACACCATATATTTT.

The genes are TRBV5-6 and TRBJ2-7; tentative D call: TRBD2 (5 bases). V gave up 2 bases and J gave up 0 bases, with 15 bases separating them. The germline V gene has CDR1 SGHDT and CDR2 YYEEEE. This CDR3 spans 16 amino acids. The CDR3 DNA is TGTGCCAGCAGCTTTGGTGCGGGCCTGAGCTCCTACGAGCAGTACTTC. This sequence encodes CASSFGAGLSSYEQYF.

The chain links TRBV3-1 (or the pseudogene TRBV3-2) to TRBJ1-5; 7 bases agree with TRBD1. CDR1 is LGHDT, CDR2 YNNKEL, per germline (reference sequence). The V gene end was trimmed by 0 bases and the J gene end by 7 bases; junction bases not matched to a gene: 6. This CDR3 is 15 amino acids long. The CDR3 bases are TGTGCCAGCAGCCAAGATGTGACAGGGACGCAGCCCCAGCATTTT. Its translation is CASSQDVTGTQPQHF.

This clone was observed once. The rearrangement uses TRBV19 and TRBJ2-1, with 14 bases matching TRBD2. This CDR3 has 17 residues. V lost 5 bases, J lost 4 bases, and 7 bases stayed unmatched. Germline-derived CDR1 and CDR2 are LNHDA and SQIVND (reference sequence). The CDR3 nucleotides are TGTGCCAGTAGTGAGACTAGCGGGGGGGCCCCTTACAATGAGCAGTTCTTC. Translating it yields CASSETSGGAPYNEQFF.

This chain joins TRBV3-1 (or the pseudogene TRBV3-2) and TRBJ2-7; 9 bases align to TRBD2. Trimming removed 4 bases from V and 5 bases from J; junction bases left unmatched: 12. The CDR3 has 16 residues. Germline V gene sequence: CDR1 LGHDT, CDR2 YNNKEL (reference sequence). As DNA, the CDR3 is TGTGCCAGCAGCCTCAAGGGCGGGGGGGCCGTAGACGAGCAGTACTTC. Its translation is CASSLKGGGAVDEQYF.

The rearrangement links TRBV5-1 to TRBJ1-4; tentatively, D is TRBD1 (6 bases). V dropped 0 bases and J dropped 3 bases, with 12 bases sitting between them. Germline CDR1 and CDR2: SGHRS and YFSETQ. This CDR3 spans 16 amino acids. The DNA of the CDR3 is TGCGCCAGCAGCTTGGCCCCAGGGGCGGCTAATGAAAAACTGTTTTTT. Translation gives CASSLAPGAANEKLFF.

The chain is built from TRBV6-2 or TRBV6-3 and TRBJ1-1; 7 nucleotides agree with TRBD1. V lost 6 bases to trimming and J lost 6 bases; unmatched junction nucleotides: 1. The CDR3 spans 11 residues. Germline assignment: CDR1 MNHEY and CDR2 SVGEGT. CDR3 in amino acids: CASSQGAEAFF. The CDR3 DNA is TGTGCCAGCAGCCAGGGGGCTGAAGCTTTCTTT.

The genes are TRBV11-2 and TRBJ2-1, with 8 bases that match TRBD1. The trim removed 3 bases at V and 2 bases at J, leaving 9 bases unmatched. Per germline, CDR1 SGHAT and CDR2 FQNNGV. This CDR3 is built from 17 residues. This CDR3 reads CASSFTRATGAYNEQFF. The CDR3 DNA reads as TGTGCCAGCAGCTTCACGCGGGCGACAGGGGCCTACAATGAGCAGTTCTTC.

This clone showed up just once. Written as DNA, the CDR3 is TGTGCCAGCAGTCCTCAGGGAGGGTCACCCCTCCACTTT. Its translation: CASSPQGGSPLHF. The V and J genes are TRBV6-5 and TRBJ1-6; D possibly corresponds to TRBD1 (5 bases). V shed 5 bases and J shed 10 bases, with 12 bases lying between them. This CDR3 spans 13 amino acids. Germline lookup yields CDR1 MNHEY and CDR2 SVGAGI.

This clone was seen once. The CDR3: CASSPLSPGDTEAFF. DNA of the CDR3: TGTGCCAGCAGCCCCCTTTCCCCCGGGGACACTGAAGCTTTCTTT. The chain joins TRBV9 to TRBJ1-1; D ambiguous. Germline V gene sequence: CDR1 SGDLS, CDR2 YYNGEE. Trimming took off 4 bases at V and 3 bases at J, with 16 bases between the two ends. The CDR3 covers 15 residues.

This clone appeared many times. DNA for the CDR3: TGTGCCAGCAGCTATATGACAGGGTCTTTCACAGATACGCAGTATTTT. This encodes CASSYMTGSFTDTQYF. The rearrangement links TRBV7-2 to TRBJ2-3; the match to TRBD1 covers 7 bases. J lost 2 bases, V lost 4 bases, and 9 bases had no gene match. The CDR3 is made up of 16 amino acids. Looked up from germline, CDR1 is SGHTA and CDR2 is FQGNSA.

This chain's CDR3 is CASSLPTSTGYGYTF. Written as DNA, the CDR3 is TGTGCCAGCAGTTTACCTACCTCGACAGGATATGGCTACACCTTC. This chain connects TRBV28 to TRBJ1-2, with a tentative D call TRBD1 (6 bases). The CDR3 is 15 residues long. The V end lost 2 bases, the J end lost 5 bases, and 15 bases lay between the germline ends. Germline loops: CDR1 MDHEN, CDR2 SYDVKM.

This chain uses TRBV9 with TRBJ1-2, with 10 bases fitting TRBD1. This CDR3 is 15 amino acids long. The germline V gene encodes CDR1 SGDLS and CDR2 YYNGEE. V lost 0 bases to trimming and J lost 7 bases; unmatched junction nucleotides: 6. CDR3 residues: CASSVVPDRGPGYTF. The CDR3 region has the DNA TGTGCCAGCAGCGTAGTCCCTGACAGGGGGCCTGGCTACACCTTC.

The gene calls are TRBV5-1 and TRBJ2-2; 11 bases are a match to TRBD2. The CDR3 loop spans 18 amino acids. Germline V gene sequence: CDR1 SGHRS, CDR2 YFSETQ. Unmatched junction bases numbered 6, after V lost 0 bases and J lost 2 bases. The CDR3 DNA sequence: TGCGCCAGCAGCTTGGTCCCTAGCGGGGGGACTAACACCGGGGAGCTGTTTTTT. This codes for CASSLVPSGGTNTGELFF.

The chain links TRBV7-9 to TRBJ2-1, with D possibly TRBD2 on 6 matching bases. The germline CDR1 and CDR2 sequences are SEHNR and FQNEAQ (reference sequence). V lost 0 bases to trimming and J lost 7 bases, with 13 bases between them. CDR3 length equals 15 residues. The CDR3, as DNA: TGTGCCAGCAGCTTAGCGCTGGCTAGCGAAAATGAGCAGTTCTTC. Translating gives CASSLALASENEQFF.

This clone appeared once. This chain's CDR3 is CASRLLDTQYF. The CDR3 bases are TGTGCCAGCAGACTGCTAGATACGCAGTATTTT. The chain uses TRBV5-8 and TRBJ2-3; no clear D. Trimming took 5 bases from V and 5 from J, leaving 6 bases between them. The CDR3 is 11 residues long. Per germline, CDR1 SGHTS and CDR2 YDEGEE.

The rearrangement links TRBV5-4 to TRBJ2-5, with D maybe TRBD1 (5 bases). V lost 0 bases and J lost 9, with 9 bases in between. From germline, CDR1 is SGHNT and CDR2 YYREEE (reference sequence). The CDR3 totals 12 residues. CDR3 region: CASSLEGMAQYF. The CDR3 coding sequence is TGTGCCAGCAGCTTGGAGGGGATGGCCCAGTACTTC.

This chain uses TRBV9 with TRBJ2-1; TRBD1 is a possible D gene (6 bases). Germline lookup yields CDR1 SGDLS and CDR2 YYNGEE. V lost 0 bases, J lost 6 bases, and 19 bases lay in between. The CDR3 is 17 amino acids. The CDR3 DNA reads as TGTGCCAGCAGCGTAGGCACAGGGAAGGCCCCCCTCAATGAGCAGTTCTTC. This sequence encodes CASSVGTGKAPLNEQFF.

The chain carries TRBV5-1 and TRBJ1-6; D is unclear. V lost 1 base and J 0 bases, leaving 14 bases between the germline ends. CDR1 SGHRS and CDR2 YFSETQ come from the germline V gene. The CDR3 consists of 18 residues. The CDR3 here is CASSLRSESFSYNSPLHF. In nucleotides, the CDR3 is TGCGCCAGCAGCTTGCGGTCTGAGAGTTTCTCCTATAATTCACCCCTCCACTTT.

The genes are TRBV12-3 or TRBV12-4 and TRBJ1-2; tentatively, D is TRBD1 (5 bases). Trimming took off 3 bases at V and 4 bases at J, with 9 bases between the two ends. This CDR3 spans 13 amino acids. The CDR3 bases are TGTGCCAGCAGTTTGGCGCAGGGCTATGGCTACACCTTC. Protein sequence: CASSLAQGYGYTF.

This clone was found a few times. This CDR3 is CASSLVLGRQGPQNSPLHF. The CDR3 bases are TGTGCCAGCAGCTTAGTCCTGGGGAGGCAGGGTCCACAGAATTCACCCCTCCACTTT. V is TRBV7-9 and J is TRBJ1-6; TRBD1 might be the D (5 bases). Germline values: CDR1 SEHNR, CDR2 FQNEAQ (reference sequence). The length of the CDR3 is 19 residues. V was shortened by 1 base and J by 7 bases, with 23 bases between the two germline ends.